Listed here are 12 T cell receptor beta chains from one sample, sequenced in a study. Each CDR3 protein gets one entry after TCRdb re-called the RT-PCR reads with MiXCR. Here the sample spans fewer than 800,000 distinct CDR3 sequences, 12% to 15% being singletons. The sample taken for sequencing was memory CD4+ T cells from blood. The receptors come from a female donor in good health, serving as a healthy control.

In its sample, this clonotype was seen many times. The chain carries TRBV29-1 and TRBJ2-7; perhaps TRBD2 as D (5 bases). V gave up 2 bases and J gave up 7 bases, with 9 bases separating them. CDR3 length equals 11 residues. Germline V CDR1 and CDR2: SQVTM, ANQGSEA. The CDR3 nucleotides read TGCAGCGTTGAAAGTCCGGGGGAGCAGTACTTC. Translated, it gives CSVESPGEQYF.

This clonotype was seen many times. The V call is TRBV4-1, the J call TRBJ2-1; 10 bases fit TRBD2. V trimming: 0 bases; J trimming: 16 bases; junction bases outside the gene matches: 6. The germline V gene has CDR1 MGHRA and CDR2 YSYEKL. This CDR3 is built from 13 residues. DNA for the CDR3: TGCGCCAGCAGCCAAGAACAGGGACTAGCGATTTTCTTC. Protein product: CASSQEQGLAIFF.

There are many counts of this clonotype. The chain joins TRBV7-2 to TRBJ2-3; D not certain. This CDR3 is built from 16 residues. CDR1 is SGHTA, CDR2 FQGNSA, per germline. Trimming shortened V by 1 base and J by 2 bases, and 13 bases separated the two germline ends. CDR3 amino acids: CASSLGIRQNTDTQYF. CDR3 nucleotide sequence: TGTGCCAGCAGCTTAGGAATAAGGCAGAACACAGATACGCAGTATTTT.

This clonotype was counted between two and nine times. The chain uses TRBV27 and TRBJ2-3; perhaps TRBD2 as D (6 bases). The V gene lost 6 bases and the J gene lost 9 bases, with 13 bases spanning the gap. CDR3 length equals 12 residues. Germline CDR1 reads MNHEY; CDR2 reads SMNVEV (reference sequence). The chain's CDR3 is CASSPRAGTQYF. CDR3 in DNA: TGTGCCAGCAGCCCCCGGGCGGGGACGCAGTATTTT.

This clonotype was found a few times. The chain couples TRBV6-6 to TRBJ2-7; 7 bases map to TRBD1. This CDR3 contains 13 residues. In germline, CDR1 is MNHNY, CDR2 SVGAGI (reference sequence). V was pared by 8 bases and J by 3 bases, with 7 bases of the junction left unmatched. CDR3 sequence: CASSGTVDYEQYF. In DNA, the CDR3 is TGTGCCAGCTCCGGGACAGTGGACTACGAGCAGTACTTC.

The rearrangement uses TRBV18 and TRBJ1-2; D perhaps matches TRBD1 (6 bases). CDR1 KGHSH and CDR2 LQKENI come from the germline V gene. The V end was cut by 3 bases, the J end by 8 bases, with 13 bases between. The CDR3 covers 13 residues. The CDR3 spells CASSPLQGEGYTF. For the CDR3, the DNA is TGTGCCAGCTCACCCTTACAGGGAGAAGGCTACACCTTC.

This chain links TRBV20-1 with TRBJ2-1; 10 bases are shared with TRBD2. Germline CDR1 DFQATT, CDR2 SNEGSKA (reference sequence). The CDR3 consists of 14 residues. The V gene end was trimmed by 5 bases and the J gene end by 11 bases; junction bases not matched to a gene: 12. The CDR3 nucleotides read TGCAGTGCTGAACCGGGACTAGCGATTCATCAGCAGTTCTTC. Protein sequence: CSAEPGLAIHQQFF.

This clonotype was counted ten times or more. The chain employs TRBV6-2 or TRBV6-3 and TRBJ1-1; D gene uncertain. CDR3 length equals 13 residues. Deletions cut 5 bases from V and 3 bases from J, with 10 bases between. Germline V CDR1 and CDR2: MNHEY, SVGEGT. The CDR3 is CASSNYGDTEAFF. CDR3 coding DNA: TGTGCCAGCAGTAATTACGGTGACACTGAAGCTTTCTTT.

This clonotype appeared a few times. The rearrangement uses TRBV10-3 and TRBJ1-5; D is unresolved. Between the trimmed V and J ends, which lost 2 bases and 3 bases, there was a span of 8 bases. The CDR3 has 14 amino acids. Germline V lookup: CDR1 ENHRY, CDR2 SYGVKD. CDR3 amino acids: CAISELVANQPQHF. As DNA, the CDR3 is TGTGCCATCAGTGAGCTTGTCGCCAATCAGCCCCAGCATTTT.

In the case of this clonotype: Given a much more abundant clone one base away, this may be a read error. CDR3 coding DNA: TGTGCCTTTGGGGACCCGAATTCTAACTATGGCTACACCTTC. Amino acid sequence: CAFGDPNSNYGYTF. The rearrangement uses TRBV10-3 and TRBJ1-2; weak D call: TRBD1 (5 bases). Germline lookup yields CDR1 ENHRY and CDR2 SYGVKD. This CDR3 has 14 amino acids. With 11 bases removed from V and 0 bases from J, the gap between germline ends came to 16 bases.

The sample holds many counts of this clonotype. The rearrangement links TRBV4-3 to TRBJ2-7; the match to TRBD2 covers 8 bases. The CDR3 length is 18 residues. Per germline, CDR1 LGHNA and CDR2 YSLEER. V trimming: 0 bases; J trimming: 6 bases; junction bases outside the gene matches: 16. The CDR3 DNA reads TGCGCCAGCAGCCAAGATCTGGTGGGGGGAGCGGGAGCAGTCGAGCAGTACTTC. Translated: CASSQDLVGGAGAVEQYF.

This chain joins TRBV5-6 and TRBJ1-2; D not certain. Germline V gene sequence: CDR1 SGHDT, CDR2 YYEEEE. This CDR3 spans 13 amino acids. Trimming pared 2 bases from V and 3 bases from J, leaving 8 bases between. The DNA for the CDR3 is TGTGCCAGCAGCTTTCTCAGTGACTATGGCTACACCTTC. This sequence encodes CASSFLSDYGYTF.